Listed here are 6 T cell receptor beta chains from one sample, sequenced in a study of tumor-infiltrating lymphocytes in primary liver carcinoma. Without any cell sorting, roughly 20-32 mg of bulk tissue yielded co-extracted RNA and DNA. cDNA specific to TCR beta was made from around 450 ng of total RNA, with a constant-region primer employed for priming. Construction of TCR beta libraries relied on three successive nested multiplex PCR rounds employing slightly modified ARM-PCR. Amplification in the first two PCR rounds was performed using TRBV1-TRBV30 forward primers and a C-beta reverse primer for roughly 9 cycles each. Each CDR3 protein is one row after TCRdb ran MiXCR on the multiplex PCR reads. The sample contains more than 100,000 distinct CDR3 sequences, approximately 71% of which appear only once. The sequenced sample consisted of tumor-adjacent normal liver tissue. Receptors originate from a woman aged 55-70 years with primary liver carcinoma and hepatitis B virus infection.

This chain links TRBV9 with TRBJ2-3, with D possibly TRBD2 on 6 matching bases. The CDR3 covers 15 residues. Germline V gene data show CDR1 as SGDLS and CDR2 as YYNGEE. V was shortened by 5 bases and J by 1 base, with 14 bases between the two germline ends. CDR3 sequence (DNA): TGTGCCAGCAGTTACGGGGGAGGCGGCACAGATACGCAGTATTTT. Its protein is CASSYGGGGTDTQYF.

This clonotype occurred many times. The genes are TRBV30 and TRBJ2-7, with 7 bases lining up with TRBD1. The junction had 12 bases not matched to a gene; V was cut back by 2 bases and J by 5 bases. CDR1 and CDR2 from the germline V gene are GTSNPN and SVGIG (reference sequence). The CDR3 sequence is 15 residues long. CDR3 bases: TGTGCCTGGAGTTTAACAGGGGTAGGGAAACACGAGCAGTACTTC. It is translated as CAWSLTGVGKHEQYF.

A word on this clonotype: At one end the junction does not follow the germline gene, possibly because of a read error. The rearrangement links TRBV4-2 to TRBJ1-2; D is perhaps TRBD1 (6 bases). Per the germline V gene, CDR1 is LGHNA and CDR2 is YNFKEQ. The CDR3 length is 16 residues. CDR3 sequence reads: CASIQAGTPDNYGYTF. Written as DNA, the CDR3 is TGTGCTAGCATCCAAGCTGGGACACCAGATAACTATGGCTACACCTTC.

Concerning this clonotype: A much larger clone differs from this one at a single base, so this may be a read error. The genes are TRBV28 and TRBJ2-7; 8 bases line up with TRBD1. Germline values: CDR1 MDHEN, CDR2 SYDVKM. This CDR3 comprises 14 residues. CDR3: CVSSPRGHSYEQYF. CDR3 nucleotide sequence: TGTGTCAGCAGTCCCAGGGGGCACTCCTACGAGCAGTACTTC.

This clonotype was seen a handful of times. The gene calls are TRBV11-2 and TRBJ2-2; D call uncertain. Germline values: CDR1 SGHAT, CDR2 FQNNGV. CDR3 length: 16 amino acids. V was pared by 1 base and J by 0 bases, with 9 bases between. In nucleotides, the CDR3 is TGTGCCAGCAGCTTAGCTGGGTTCGCGAACACCGGGGAGCTGTTTTTT. Translating gives CASSLAGFANTGELFF.

This clonotype was observed many times. The chain links TRBV14 to TRBJ2-7, with D perhaps matching TRBD1 (6 bases). V was clipped by 4 bases and J by 6 bases, with 10 bases between them. CDR1 is SGHDN, CDR2 FVKESK, per germline. The CDR3 is made up of 12 amino acids. CDR3 protein: CASSPQGFEQYF. The DNA for the CDR3 is TGTGCCAGCAGCCCGCAGGGGTTCGAGCAGTACTTC.